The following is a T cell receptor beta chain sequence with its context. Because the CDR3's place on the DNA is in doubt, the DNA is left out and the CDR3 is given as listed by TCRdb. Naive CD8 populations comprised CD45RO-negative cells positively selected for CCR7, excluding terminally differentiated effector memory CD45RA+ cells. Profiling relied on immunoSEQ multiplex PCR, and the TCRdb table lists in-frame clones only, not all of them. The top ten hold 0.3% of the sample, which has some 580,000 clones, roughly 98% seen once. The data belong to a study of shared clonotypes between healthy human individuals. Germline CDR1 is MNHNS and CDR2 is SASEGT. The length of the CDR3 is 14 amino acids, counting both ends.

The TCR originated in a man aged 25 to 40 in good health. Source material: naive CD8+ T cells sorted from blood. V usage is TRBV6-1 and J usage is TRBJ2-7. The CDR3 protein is CASSSSMGDYEQYF.